This T cell receptor beta chain was captured by sequencing in a study of cytomegalovirus exposure and HLA in healthy donors. The CDR3 runs 15 residues. V trimming: 6 bases; J trimming: 0 bases; junction bases outside the gene matches: 8. Germline assignment: CDR1 SQVTM and CDR2 ANQGSEA. The protocol was immunoSEQ multiplex PCR, while the TCRdb copy is restricted to in-frame clones and leaves out a portion. The sample holds about 63,000 clones, around 89% seen once. Sequencing used PBMCs. This receptor was identified in a woman aged 18-29 years in good health and CMV-seronegative. This chain connects TRBV29-1 to TRBJ1-2; 9 bases map to TRBD1. DNA for the CDR3: TGCAGCGTGGACCCCCGGACAGGGGCTAACTATGGCTACACCTTC. It is translated as CSVDPRTGANYGYTF. The full variable domain, rest sourced from reference TRBV29-1 and TRBJ1-2, is SAVISQKPSRDICQRGTSLTIQCQVDSQVTMMFWYRQQPGQSLTLIATANQGSEATYESGFVIDKFPISRPNLTFSTLTVSNMSPEDSSIYLCSVDPRTGANYGYTFGSGTRLTVV.